This TCR beta chain derives from a study of T cell responses to AZD1222 COVID-19 vaccine. TCRdb's table, derived via immunoSEQ multiplex PCR, lists solely in-frame clones and lacks some. In the table there are about 120,000 clones, 85% to 90% of which are singletons. The CDR3 consists of 14 residues. Germline CDR1 and CDR2: SGHRS and YFSETQ. V shed 5 bases, J shed 3 bases, and the junction held 2 bases outside the gene matches. The chain recombines TRBV5-1 with TRBJ2-3; 11 nucleotides line up with TRBD2. The sequencing here drew on peripheral blood, taken on day 0 of AZD1222 vaccination. The TCR was taken from an adult in good health. The DNA for the CDR3 is TGCGCCAGCAGACTAGCGGGGGCAACAGATACGCAGTATTTT. Translated: CASRLAGATDTQYF.